This entry features one TCR beta chain sequence. The sample comes from a study of blood T cell repertoires in COVID-19. Overall study: Researchers got acute and convalescent COVID-19 samples from the United States, Italy and Spain. The analysed material was cDNA or gDNA that came from T cells, B-cell-depleted T cells, or PBMCs.

The length of the CDR3 is 15 residues. From germline, CDR1 is SGHRS and CDR2 YFSETQ. Trimming took off 4 bases at V and 2 bases at J, with 16 bases between the two ends. In the source study's methods: Quantification of nucleated cells was approximated via reference gene primer amplification. Clones were sequenced by immunoSEQ multiplex PCR, and TCRdb holds only the in-frame ones, with some missing. V and J calls plus clone size are reproduced from that table; the DNA served to infer D and trimming. The data contain around 250,000 clones, around 83% of them singletons. The clonotype was recovered from a woman aged 35 to 49 who had recovered from COVID-19. The genes are TRBV5-1 and TRBJ2-7, with a tentative D call TRBD2 (5 bases). Sequencing was done on a sample of peripheral blood. This CDR3 reads CASSNGGSVTYEQYF. The CDR3, as DNA: TGCGCCAGCAGCAACGGAGGAAGCGTGACCTACGAGCAGTACTTC.